This T cell receptor (beta chain) emerged from a study of T cell responses to AZD1222 COVID-19 vaccine. Study-wide results and limits: Reportedly, nearly half the spike-specific TCRs target unmutated variant regions.

Germline V gives CDR1 LGHNA, CDR2 YSLEER. The CDR3 sequence is 14 residues long. Between the trimmed V and J ends, which lost 1 base and 1 base, there was a span of 7 bases. Generated by immunoSEQ multiplex PCR, the TCRdb table keeps only in-frame clones and is missing some. There are some 83,000 clones in the sample; about nine tenths occur only once, and 5.7% lies in the top ten. Comments on this clone: The antigen is unknown.

The source was peripheral blood, collected on day 0 of AZD1222 vaccination. The chain has TRBV4-3 and TRBJ1-1; no clear D. The clonotype comes from an adult in good health. As DNA, the CDR3 is TGCGCCAGCAGCCAAGGAAACAGGAACACTGAAGCTTTCTTT. This gives the protein CASSQGNRNTEAFF.